This entry features one T cell receptor (beta chain) sequence. Its target is unknown. Germline lookup yields CDR1 MGHDK and CDR2 SYGVNS. The V and J ends lost 4 bases and 0 bases respectively, with 12 bases between them. The CDR3 runs to 16 residues. These data belong to a study of cytomegalovirus exposure and HLA in healthy donors. Study-wide results and caveats: As a later analysis showed, a missense DCLRE1C variant was linked to trimming of TCR beta V- and J-genes. A few chains linked to CMV were shown in vitro to be specific for CMV antigens.

Primers: 60 Vbeta forward and 13 Jbeta reverse. TCRdb keeps only in-frame clones here, not all; method: immunoSEQ multiplex PCR. The table shows approximately 190,000 clones, with over 70% occurring only once. The TCR was taken from a man in his forties or fifties in good health and CMV-seronegative. The rearrangement joins TRBV25-1 to TRBJ1-4; D possibly corresponds to TRBD1 (5 bases). The sequenced sample was PBMCs. The CDR3 sequence is CASSGPGMTTNEKLFF. The CDR3 region has the DNA TGTGCCAGCAGTGGACCAGGGATGACAACTAATGAAAAACTGTTTTTT.